What follows are 10 T cell receptor beta chains derived from one specimen sequenced in a study of blood T cells in healthy people across ages. Primers used in a second PCR of about 7 to 12 cycles were a sample-barcoded 5' primer and a J-beta primer mix. A single record per CDR3 protein comes from TCRdb applying MiXCR to the 5' RACE reads. The sample carries 1.5 million to 2 million distinct CDR3 sequences, around 42% recorded once. Sample: blood. The origin of the receptors is a human donor in good health.

This rearrangement joins TRBV12-3 or TRBV12-4 to TRBJ2-3; D gene unclear. V was shortened by 6 bases and J by 2 bases, with 27 bases between the two germline ends. This CDR3 region has 19 residues. CDR3 bases: TGTGCCAGCAGCTTTATTCTCGCGCCCTCCTACCCGAACACAGATACGCAGTATTTT. Encoded protein: CASSFILAPSYPNTDTQYF.

The CDR3 coding sequence is TGCGCCAGCAGCTTAGACCTGGGGGGCAATCAGCCCCAGCATTTT. Residues: CASSLDLGGNQPQHF. V gene TRBV5-1 combines with J gene TRBJ1-5; a weak D match, TRBD1 (5 bases). Between the trimmed V and J ends, which lost 2 bases and 2 bases, there was a span of 11 bases. The CDR3 is made up of 15 amino acids. Germline V gene lookup returns CDR1 SGHRS and CDR2 YFSETQ. The full variable domain, rest sourced from reference TRBV5-1 and TRBJ1-5, is KAGVTQTPRYLIKTRGQQVTLSCSPISGHRSVSWYQQTPGQGLQFLFEYFSETQRNKGNFPGRFSGRQFSNSRSEMNVSTLELGDSALYLCASSLDLGGNQPQHFGDGTRLSIL.

This sequence joins TRBV24-1 and TRBJ2-3; no clear D. Trimming cost V 2 bases and J 2 bases, with 13 bases left between them. The germline V gene has CDR1 KGHDR and CDR2 SFDVKD. This CDR3 region has 16 residues. CDR3 nucleotide sequence: TGTGCCACCAGTGATTCTTCTACCTCATACACAGATACGCAGTATTTT. Encoded protein: CATSDSSTSYTDTQYF.

This clonotype is a singleton in its sample. CDR3: CSVGNPDQPQHF. As DNA, the CDR3 is TGCAGCGTTGGTAATCCAGATCAGCCCCAGCATTTT. The J gene is TRBJ1-5, the V gene TRBV29-1; D gene uncertain. This CDR3 is 12 amino acids long. Germline V gene lookup returns CDR1 SQVTM and CDR2 ANQGSEA. V dropped 4 bases and J dropped 5 bases, with 9 bases sitting between them.

The rearrangement links TRBV12-3 or TRBV12-4 to TRBJ1-1; D gene uncertain. The CDR3 length is 14 residues. V lost 6 bases and J 1 base, leaving 12 bases between the germline ends. The CDR3 region has the DNA TGTGCCAGCAGCCGAAGGGCCGCGAACACTGAAGCTTTCTTT. Its protein product is CASSRRAANTEAFF.

The chain uses TRBV20-1 and TRBJ2-7; tentatively, D is TRBD1 or TRBD2 (8 bases each). The germline CDR1 and CDR2 sequences are DFQATT and SNEGSKA (reference sequence). Trimming stripped 0 bases from V and 0 bases from J, with 21 bases between. CDR3 length: 18 residues. The CDR3 region has the DNA TGCAGTGCTAGAGACCCGACAGGGGCAAGCGGGGGCTCCTACGAGCAGTACTTC. Amino acids: CSARDPTGASGGSYEQYF.

There are a few counts of this clonotype. The chain links TRBV28 to TRBJ2-1; TRBD2 agrees at 10 bases. Germline lookup yields CDR1 MDHEN and CDR2 SYDVKM. J was trimmed by 7 bases and V by 6 bases; bases with no gene match: 3. The CDR3 runs 13 residues. The CDR3 sequence is CASRLAGENEQFF. CDR3 sequence (DNA): TGTGCCAGCAGGCTAGCGGGGGAGAATGAGCAGTTCTTC.

This chain joins TRBV9 and TRBJ2-3; 11 positions agree with TRBD2. This CDR3 has 19 residues. V was clipped by 0 bases and J by 0 bases; unmatched bases: 9. Germline values: CDR1 SGDLS, CDR2 YYNGEE. CDR3 coding DNA: TGTGCCAGCAGCGTAGTGCCTAGCGGGGGGCCACCTAGCACAGATACGCAGTATTTT. This encodes CASSVVPSGGPPSTDTQYF.

A word on this clonotype: Germline and junction disagree at one end, which may indicate a read error. V and J are TRBV7-8 and TRBJ1-2; 9 bases align to TRBD1. The germline V gene encodes CDR1 SGHVS and CDR2 FQNEAQ. The CDR3 extends over 14 amino acids. The CDR3 loop reads CAGSLDRGSNGYTF. Here the CDR3 DNA reads TGTGCCGGCAGCCTGGACAGGGGTTCAAATGGCTACACCTTC. Supplemented by reference TRBV7-8 and TRBJ1-2, the full variable domain reads GAGVSQSPRYKVAKRGQDVALRCDPISGHVSLFWYQQALGQGPEFLTYFQNEAQLDKSGLPSDRFFAERPEGSVSTLKIQRTQQEDSAVYLCAGSLDRGSNGYTFGSGTRLTVV.

The chain recombines TRBV20-1 with TRBJ1-1, with a weak D call TRBD1 (5 bases). The germline gives CDR1 DFQATT, CDR2 SNEGSKA (reference sequence). V lost 6 bases, J lost 4 bases, and 12 bases lay in between. CDR3 length: 12 residues. The CDR3 bases are TGCAGTGCCCAGACAGACAGCACTGAAGCTTTCTTT. This sequence encodes CSAQTDSTEAFF.